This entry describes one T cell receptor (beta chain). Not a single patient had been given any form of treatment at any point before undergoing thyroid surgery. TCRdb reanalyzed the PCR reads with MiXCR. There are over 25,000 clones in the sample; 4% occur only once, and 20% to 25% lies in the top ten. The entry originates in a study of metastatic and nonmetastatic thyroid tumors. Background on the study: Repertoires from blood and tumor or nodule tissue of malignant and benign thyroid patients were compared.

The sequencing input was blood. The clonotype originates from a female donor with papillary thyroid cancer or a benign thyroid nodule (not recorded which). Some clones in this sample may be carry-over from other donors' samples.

The CDR3 nucleotides read TGTGCCAGCAGTGGACTAGCGGGAGGCCCAGATACGCAGTATTTT. Protein: CASSGLAGGPDTQYF. The chain uses TRBV6-1 and TRBJ2-3, with 13 bases aligning to TRBD2. The V segment lost 4 bases and the J segment 4 bases; nucleotides outside the gene matches: 2. CDR1 MNHNS and CDR2 SASEGT come from the germline V gene. This CDR3 is 15 amino acids long.